The 23 T cell receptor beta chains in this list originate from one sample, sequenced in a study of T cell repertoires in cytomegalovirus infection. TCRdb re-derived calls from the reads in MiXCR, one entry per CDR3 protein. This table holds around 550,000 distinct CDR3 sequences, around 27% found once. The specimen sequenced was PBMCs. These receptors all stem from a human donor in good health (CMV status not recorded). Some clones in this sample may be carry-over from other donors' samples.

This clonotype was counted a few times. The gene calls are TRBV20-1 and TRBJ2-4, with 9 bases fitting TRBD1. The germline V gene has CDR1 DFQATT and CDR2 SNEGSKA (reference sequence). The CDR3 totals 12 residues. V lost 6 bases to trimming and J lost 10 bases; unmatched junction nucleotides: 7. The CDR3 region has the DNA TGCAGTGCACCGGGACAGGGTCGGATTCAGTACTTC. Residues: CSAPGQGRIQYF.

The J gene is TRBJ1-1, the V gene TRBV7-9; no clear D gene. CDR3 length equals 15 residues. The germline gives CDR1 SEHNR, CDR2 FQNEAQ (reference sequence). Deletions cut 5 bases from V and 4 bases from J, with 17 bases between. CDR3 in DNA: TGTGCCAGCAGCACCCAGGCCGTTTTGGCCACTGAAGCTTTCTTT. This codes for CASSTQAVLATEAFF.

The rearrangement uses TRBV6-1 and TRBJ2-4, with TRBD1 as a possible D gene (6 bases). This CDR3 contains 14 residues. The germline V gene encodes CDR1 MNHNS and CDR2 SASEGT. V was clipped by 4 bases and J by 2 bases, with 9 bases between them. The CDR3 reads CASSATGTKNIQYF. As DNA, the CDR3 is TGTGCCAGCAGTGCGACAGGAACCAAAAACATTCAGTACTTC.

V gene TRBV6-2 or TRBV6-3 combines with J gene TRBJ1-5, with TRBD1 identical over 7 bases. CDR3 size: 21 residues. Germline-derived CDR1 and CDR2 are MNHEY and SVGEGT. The V segment lost 8 bases and the J segment 2 bases; nucleotides outside the gene matches: 27. The DNA for the CDR3 is TGTGCCAGCGGGCCAGGGGTGTACGGTCGACAGGGTATGTTTGGCAATCAGCCCCAGCATTTT. It codes for CASGPGVYGRQGMFGNQPQHF.

This chain connects TRBV20-1 to TRBJ1-2; no reliable D call. The CDR3 is made up of 13 amino acids. The germline V and J ends were trimmed by 0 bases and 4 bases, with 9 bases remaining between them. CDR1 DFQATT and CDR2 SNEGSKA come from the germline V gene (reference sequence). In DNA form, the CDR3 reads TGCAGTGCTAGAGAGGGGTTTAGCTATGGCTACACCTTC. As protein: CSAREGFSYGYTF.

The genes are TRBV7-9 and TRBJ1-1, with 7 bases fitting TRBD1. Per the germline V gene, CDR1 is SEHNR and CDR2 is FQNEAQ (reference sequence). The ends lost 2 bases at V and 6 bases at J; junction bases unmatched: 9. The CDR3 spans 15 residues. Written as DNA, the CDR3 is TGTGCCAGCAGCTTACAGACAGGGTCGGGGCCTGAAGCTTTCTTT. Translating it yields CASSLQTGSGPEAFF.

This rearrangement joins TRBV20-1 to TRBJ2-1; D possibly corresponds to TRBD2 (6 bases). Trimming removed 1 base from V and 0 bases from J, with 10 bases in between. From germline, CDR1 is DFQATT and CDR2 SNEGSKA (reference sequence). The CDR3 runs to 15 residues. The CDR3 DNA is TGCAGTGCTAGAGCGAACGGGGGCTCCTACAATGAGCAGTTCTTC. The encoded protein is CSARANGGSYNEQFF.

This chain connects TRBV7-9 to TRBJ2-3, with 10 bases that match TRBD2. V shed 0 bases and J 2 bases; nucleotides not matched to a gene: 5. Looked up from germline, CDR1 is SEHNR and CDR2 is FQNEAQ (reference sequence). The CDR3 sequence is 17 residues long. The DNA of the CDR3 is TGTGCCAGCAGCTTAGCGGCTAGCGGGAGAATCACAGATACGCAGTATTTT. This translates into CASSLAASGRITDTQYF.

V and J are TRBV19 and TRBJ2-7; the D call may be TRBD1 or TRBD2 (6 bases each). The CDR3 is made up of 12 amino acids. V was clipped by 8 bases and J by 6 bases, with 14 bases between them. In germline, CDR1 is LNHDA, CDR2 SQIVND (reference sequence). CDR3 residues: CASSVGGSEQYF. In DNA form, the CDR3 reads TGTGCCAGTTCGGTGGGGGGCTCCGAGCAGTACTTC.

The chain has TRBV28 and TRBJ2-2, with TRBD2 matching 7 bases. V shed 5 bases and J 6 bases; nucleotides not matched to a gene: 6. Per germline, CDR1 MDHEN and CDR2 SYDVKM. This CDR3 comprises 14 residues. CDR3 DNA sequence: TGTGCCAGCAGTCACCAGACTAGCTCCGGGGAGCTGTTTTTT. It codes for CASSHQTSSGELFF.

The chain employs TRBV11-3 and TRBJ1-2; TRBD1 aligns across 8 bases. Germline loops: CDR1 SGHNT, CDR2 YENEEA. This CDR3 region has 14 residues. Trimming cost V 3 bases and J 7 bases; bases outside gene matches: 7. The CDR3 sequence is CASSFSQGARGYTF. The CDR3 region has the DNA TGTGCCAGCAGCTTTTCGCAGGGGGCGCGTGGCTACACCTTC.

The chain combines TRBV7-9 with TRBJ1-6, with D perhaps TRBD1 (6 bases). From germline, CDR1 is SEHNR and CDR2 FQNEAQ (reference sequence). The V end lost 5 bases, the J end lost 7 bases, and 9 bases lay between the germline ends. This CDR3 region has 13 residues. CDR3 residues: CASSPGGNSPLHF. DNA of the CDR3: TGTGCCAGCAGCCCTGGGGGCAATTCACCCCTCCACTTT.

This clonotype has more than one count but fewer than ten. This chain uses TRBV7-2 with TRBJ1-3, with D hard to call. V dropped 4 bases and J dropped 4 bases, with 14 bases sitting between them. The germline gives CDR1 SGHTA, CDR2 FQGNSA. This CDR3 has 15 amino acids. CDR3 bases: TGTGCCAGCAGCTCCCACGGGAGGGAGGGAAACACCATATATTTT. It specifies CASSSHGREGNTIYF. Together with reference TRBV7-2 and TRBJ1-3, the CDR3 gives the full variable domain: GAGVSQSPSNKVTEKGKDVELRCDPISGHTALYWYRQSLGQGLEFLIYFQGNSAPDKSGLPSDRFSAERTGGSVSTLTIQRTQQEDSAVYLCASSSHGREGNTIYFGEGSWLTVV.

Many counts were recorded for this clonotype. The chain combines TRBV7-2 with TRBJ2-5; D is ambiguous. Trimming took off 1 base at V and 5 bases at J, with 8 bases between the two ends. Germline V gene data show CDR1 as SGHTA and CDR2 as FQGNSA. The CDR3 runs to 13 residues. CDR3 loop: CASSLVARETQYF. Here the CDR3 DNA reads TGTGCCAGCAGCTTAGTAGCAAGGGAGACCCAGTACTTC.

This clonotype was seen repeatedly, ten times or more. The V gene is TRBV7-2, the J gene TRBJ1-5; D gene uncertain. The germline gives CDR1 SGHTA, CDR2 FQGNSA. Trimming left V 1 base short and J 5 bases short, with 6 bases between. The CDR3 totals 13 residues. The chain's CDR3 is CASSLDFYQPQHF. The CDR3 nucleotides read TGTGCCAGCAGCTTAGACTTTTATCAGCCCCAGCATTTT.

This clonotype has a handful of counts. The chain joins TRBV7-2 to TRBJ2-3; no definite D call. The length of the CDR3 is 14 residues. Germline CDR1 SGHTA, CDR2 FQGNSA. With 1 base removed from V and 3 bases from J, the gap between germline ends came to 8 bases. The DNA of the CDR3 is TGTGCCAGCAGCTTAGGGTTCGCTACAGATACGCAGTATTTT. Amino acid sequence: CASSLGFATDTQYF. Complete variable domain (other parts from reference TRBV7-2 and TRBJ2-3): GAGVSQSPSNKVTEKGKDVELRCDPISGHTALYWYRQSLGQGLEFLIYFQGNSAPDKSGLPSDRFSAERTGGSVSTLTIQRTQQEDSAVYLCASSLGFATDTQYFGPGTRLTVL.

This clonotype was detected only once. The chain joins TRBV3-1 to TRBJ2-1; the match to TRBD2 covers 10 bases. The V gene end was trimmed by 5 bases and the J gene end by 3 bases; junction bases not matched to a gene: 4. The CDR3 contains 15 residues. Germline CDR1 reads LGHDT; CDR2 reads YNNKEL (reference sequence). The DNA of the CDR3 is TGTGCCAGCAGCAGATGGACTAGCGGCTACAATGAGCAGTTCTTC. It codes for CASSRWTSGYNEQFF.

This clonotype was counted at least ten times. This chain's CDR3 is CASSLASGYGYTF. The CDR3 DNA reads TGTGCCAGCAGCTTAGCGTCGGGGTATGGCTACACCTTC. The chain carries TRBV7-2 and TRBJ1-2; D unresolved. Germline V lookup: CDR1 SGHTA, CDR2 FQGNSA. CDR3 size: 13 residues. V lost 0 bases and J lost 5, with 7 bases in between.

In this sample, this clonotype turned up many times. This chain uses TRBV10-3 with TRBJ2-3, with D possibly matching TRBD2 (6 bases). The CDR3 spans 14 residues. The germline V gene encodes CDR1 ENHRY and CDR2 SYGVKD. Between the trimmed V and J ends, which lost 6 bases and 0 bases, there was a span of 10 bases. CDR3 in DNA: TGTGCCATCAGCGCGGGACGGAGCACAGATACGCAGTATTTT. Residues: CAISAGRSTDTQYF.

The J gene is TRBJ1-4, the V gene TRBV27; 8 positions agree with TRBD1. The ends lost 5 bases at V and 7 bases at J; junction bases unmatched: 18. This CDR3 contains 18 residues. The germline gives CDR1 MNHEY, CDR2 SMNVEV (reference sequence). For the CDR3, the DNA is TGTGCCAGCAGTCCCCTCCCGGGACAGGTTTGGCGGGCTGAAAAACTGTTTTTT. Protein: CASSPLPGQVWRAEKLFF.

This clonotype was recorded at least ten times. The chain links TRBV7-2 to TRBJ2-3, with 9 positions matching TRBD2. Per germline, CDR1 SGHTA and CDR2 FQGNSA. The length of the CDR3 is 15 residues. The trim removed 2 bases at V and 6 bases at J, leaving 6 bases unmatched. CDR3 loop: CASSLQAGGSDTQYF. CDR3 coding DNA: TGTGCCAGCAGCTTACAAGCGGGAGGATCCGATACGCAGTATTTT.

This clonotype was seen only a few times. This rearrangement joins TRBV7-8 to TRBJ2-7; the D gene is possibly TRBD1 (5 bases). CDR3 length: 12 residues. V dropped 5 bases and J dropped 5 bases, with 10 bases sitting between them. The germline gives CDR1 SGHVS, CDR2 FQNEAQ. This CDR3 is CASSPDRNEQYV. DNA for the CDR3: TGTGCCAGCAGCCCCGACAGAAACGAGCAGTACGTC.

This rearrangement joins TRBV29-1 to TRBJ1-1; D not certain. In germline, CDR1 is SQVTM, CDR2 ANQGSEA. This CDR3 is 13 amino acids long. The V end lost 5 bases, the J end lost 3 bases, and 13 bases lay between the germline ends. Here the CDR3 reads CSVHTGWDTEAFF. CDR3 nucleotides: TGCAGCGTTCATACGGGCTGGGACACTGAAGCTTTCTTT.